This T cell receptor (beta chain) was identified during a study of spatial heterogeneity in lung cancer. The time point is: sample taken at primary tumor resection. From tumor, nontumor lung or frozen PBMC, whole RNA was taken unsorted for sequencing. This clonotype was counted many times. Its target is not known. This beta chain is an unintended read in a library built for alpha chains; its size means little. Notes on the study in general: Mutation tallies in tumors tracked expanded intratumoral alpha and beta TCR counts.

CDR3 length: 13 amino acids. V shed 8 bases and J 2 bases; nucleotides not matched to a gene: 1. TCRdb re-called the 5' RACE reads with MiXCR, one entry per CDR3 protein. Among over 15,000 distinct CDR3 sequences listed, 6.2% were seen once. The chain links TRBV12-3 or TRBV12-4 to TRBJ2-3, with 10 bases fitting TRBD2. The sample in question was lung tumor tissue, obtained at surgery. This clonotype was sampled from a male donor with early-stage non-small cell lung cancer. The DNA for the CDR3 is TGTGCCAGCCTAGCGGGGGTCACAGATACGCAGTATTTT. Residues: CASLAGVTDTQYF.